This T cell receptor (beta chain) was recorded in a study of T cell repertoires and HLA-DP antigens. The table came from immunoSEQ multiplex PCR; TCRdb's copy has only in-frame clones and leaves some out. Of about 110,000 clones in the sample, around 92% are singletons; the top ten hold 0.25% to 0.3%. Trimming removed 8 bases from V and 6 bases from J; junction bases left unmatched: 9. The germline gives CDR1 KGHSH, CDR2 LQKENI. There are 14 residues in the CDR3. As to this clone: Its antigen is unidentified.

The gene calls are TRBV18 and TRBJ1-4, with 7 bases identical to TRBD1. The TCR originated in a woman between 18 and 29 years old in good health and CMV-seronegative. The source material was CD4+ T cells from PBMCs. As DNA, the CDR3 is TGTGCCAGCCAGCCGGACAGGTTGTATGAAAAACTGTTTTTT. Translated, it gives CASQPDRLYEKLFF. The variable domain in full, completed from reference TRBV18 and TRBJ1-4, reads NAGVMQNPRHLVRRRGQEARLRCSPMKGHSHVYWYRQLPEEGLKFMVYLQKENIIDESGMPKERFSAEFPKEGPSILRIQQVVRGDSAAYFCASQPDRLYEKLFFGSGTQLSVL.